This T cell receptor (beta chain) was profiled in a study of blood T cell repertoires in COVID-19. Enrollment of patients from Seattle took place during active infection, with longitudinal follow-up. In the study's own analysis: By means of reference gene primer amplification, nucleated cell counts were estimated. TCRdb's table, derived via immunoSEQ multiplex PCR, lists solely in-frame clones and lacks some. The V and J calls and clone size were taken over from that table, and D and trimming were inferred from the DNA. The repertoire includes 200,000 to 300,000 clones, more than 85% of them detected once, and roughly 5.6% sits in the top ten. The germline V and J ends were trimmed by 3 bases and 2 bases, with 22 bases remaining between them. This CDR3 comprises 18 residues. Germline V gives CDR1 SGHRS, CDR2 YFSETQ.

Specimen: peripheral blood. The V gene is TRBV5-1, the J gene TRBJ2-3; unclear D gene. The TCR comes from a woman aged 55-69 years with COVID-19, enrolled during active disease. For the CDR3, the DNA is TGCGCCAGCAGCTACCCCCCTGGGCGTCCGTCGATCACAGATACGCAGTATTTT. Amino acids: CASSYPPGRPSITDTQYF.